A single T cell receptor beta chain is shown here with its context. Which antigen it targets is not known. Per-nucleotide qualities are absent, and no much larger clonotype sits a single base away. Whole blood was collected in K2EDTA tubes by collaborating institutions according to the institutions' own protocols. For TCRbeta analysis, collaborator samples were shipped as frozen whole blood, as isolated PBMCs, or as DNA extracted from either sample type. The data derive from a study of blood T cell repertoires in COVID-19 (dated by TCRdb to 2018 to 2020). About the full investigation: Collaborator samples came from the United States, Italy and Spain and covered acute and convalescent phases of COVID-19. The dataset comprised deeply sampled blood TCRbeta repertoires from subjects exposed to, actively infected with, or recovered from COVID-19. The prospective study material was composed of cDNA or gDNA derived from T cells, B-cell-depleted T cells, or PBMCs. The repertoires were released in a freely available public database meant as a resource for research on the immune response to SARS-CoV-2. A de-identified subject ID, COVID-19 status, age in years and sex were almost always included in the sample metadata. HLA class I and class II types, where available, came from metadata supplied by the sample provider rather than from assay-based typing. Samples came from the ongoing ImmuneRACE study (first 160 participants) plus 1,254 subjects from 6 global collaborators. Points the paper makes about the study in general: The quantity of clinical and demographic metadata differed by source and by participant and was supplied without curation.

The immunoSEQ Assay, a bias-controlled multiplex PCR, was used to amplify TCRbeta CDR3 regions from genomic DNA. The paper's processing steps were these. The number of nucleated cells in each sample was estimated by amplification of reference gene primers within the assay. To quantify the absolute abundance of each unique TCRbeta CDR3 rearrangement, sequence reads were collapsed and filtered. For each sample, productive Simpson clonality was calculated as the square root of Simpson's diversity index over productive rearrangements. In its TCRdb copy, this immuneACCESS table keeps in-frame sequences only and misses some clones. Where compared with another copy, unresolved V genes explain less than half of these, and the others have no known cause. V, J and clone size were drawn from that table, and D and trimming were deduced from the DNA. This sample is represented by some 170,000 clones; over 60% of them were singletons. The biggest ten clones account for around 8.1% of the sample.

Taken from the germline V gene, the CDR1 and CDR2 loops are SGHDT and YYEEEE. Here V drops 2 bases and J drops 6 bases, and the junction holds 4 bases not matched to any gene. Including the terminal cysteine and phenylalanine, the CDR3 comprises 14 residues. Only CDR3 DNA is held: 42 bases, read in frame from base 1. The specimen was peripheral blood. The chain is assembled from TRBV5-6 and TRBJ1-1, and TRBD1 aligns with 10 junction nucleotides. The sequence derives from a man in his fifties or sixties with acute or convalescent COVID-19. The DNA sequence is as follows: TGTGCCAGCAGCTTTGGGACAGGGGACCCTGAAGCTTTCTTT. It encodes CASSFGTGDPEAFF. With all but the CDR3 taken from the reference TRBV5-6 and TRBJ1-1 genes, the full variable domain is: DAGVTQSPTHLIKTRGQQVTLRCSPKSGHDTVSWYQQALGQGPQFIFQYYEEEERQRGNFPDRFSGHQFPNYSSELNVNALLLGDSALYLCASSFGTGDPEAFFGQGTRLTVV.